This TCR beta chain was identified during a study of T cells in Graves' hyperthyroidism and ophthalmopathy. The CDR3 regions of TCR beta were amplified from RNA transcripts. HTBI primers were used for first-round RT-PCR of the TCR CDR3. TCRdb re-called the multiplex PCR reads with MiXCR, one entry per CDR3 protein. The sample shows around 760,000 distinct CDR3 sequences, approximately 36% of them seen only once. There are 15 residues in the CDR3. V lost 0 bases to trimming and J lost 0 bases, with 6 bases between them. The V gene's germline CDR1 is SGHRS and CDR2 YFSETQ. This receptor was obtained from a woman between 40 and 55 years old with Graves' hyperthyroidism. Sequencing was performed on blood. This chain links TRBV5-1 with TRBJ1-4, with D unclear. DNA of the CDR3: TGCGCCAGCAGCTTGGAGGGTGCAACTAATGAAAAACTGTTTTTT. It yields the protein CASSLEGATNEKLFF.